The TCR beta chain described here comes from a study of CD8 T cells in Susac syndrome. The authors carried out high-throughput sequencing of TCR beta. They applied it to CD8+ and CD4+ T cells obtained from blood. Reverse transcription of roughly 0.5 to 1 ug RNA was carried out with random hexamers. Across 54 Vbeta and 13 Jbeta, immunoSEQ multiplex PCR amplified TCR beta CDR3. One entry per CDR3 protein, called by TCRdb with MiXCR from the immunoSEQ multiplex PCR reads. The data show around 190,000 distinct CDR3 sequences, 85% to 95% seen once. Sequencing used CD4+ T cells from PBMCs. The receptor's source is a human donor with Susac syndrome.

The CDR3 loop reads CASRQGGEKLFF. CDR3 sequence (DNA): TGTGCCAGTAGGCAGGGGGGTGAAAAACTGTTTTTT. V is TRBV19 and J is TRBJ1-4, with TRBD1 matching over 7 bases. Trimming cost V 6 bases and J 7 bases; bases outside gene matches: 2. The CDR3 contains 12 residues. Germline loops: CDR1 LNHDA, CDR2 SQIVND (reference sequence).